This T cell receptor beta chain was sequenced for a study of cytomegalovirus exposure and HLA in healthy donors. The CDR3 sequence is 16 residues long. The V gene lost 5 bases and the J gene lost 0 bases, with 14 bases spanning the gap. Germline lookup yields CDR1 SNHLY and CDR2 FYNNEI. PCR used 60 Vbeta primers and 13 Jbeta primers. Repertoires were generated with immunoSEQ multiplex PCR, while TCRdb's copy carries only in-frame clones and drops some. The table records 100,000 to 150,000 clones, about 80% of them present only once. The rearrangement uses TRBV2 and TRBJ1-3; possible D gene TRBD1, 5 bases. Material for sequencing was PBMCs. The source of this sequence is a woman in her forties or fifties in good health and CMV-seronegative. This CDR3 reads CASSSGTTFSGNTIYF. CDR3 sequence (DNA): TGTGCCAGCAGTTCCGGGACTACTTTCTCTGGAAACACCATATATTTT.